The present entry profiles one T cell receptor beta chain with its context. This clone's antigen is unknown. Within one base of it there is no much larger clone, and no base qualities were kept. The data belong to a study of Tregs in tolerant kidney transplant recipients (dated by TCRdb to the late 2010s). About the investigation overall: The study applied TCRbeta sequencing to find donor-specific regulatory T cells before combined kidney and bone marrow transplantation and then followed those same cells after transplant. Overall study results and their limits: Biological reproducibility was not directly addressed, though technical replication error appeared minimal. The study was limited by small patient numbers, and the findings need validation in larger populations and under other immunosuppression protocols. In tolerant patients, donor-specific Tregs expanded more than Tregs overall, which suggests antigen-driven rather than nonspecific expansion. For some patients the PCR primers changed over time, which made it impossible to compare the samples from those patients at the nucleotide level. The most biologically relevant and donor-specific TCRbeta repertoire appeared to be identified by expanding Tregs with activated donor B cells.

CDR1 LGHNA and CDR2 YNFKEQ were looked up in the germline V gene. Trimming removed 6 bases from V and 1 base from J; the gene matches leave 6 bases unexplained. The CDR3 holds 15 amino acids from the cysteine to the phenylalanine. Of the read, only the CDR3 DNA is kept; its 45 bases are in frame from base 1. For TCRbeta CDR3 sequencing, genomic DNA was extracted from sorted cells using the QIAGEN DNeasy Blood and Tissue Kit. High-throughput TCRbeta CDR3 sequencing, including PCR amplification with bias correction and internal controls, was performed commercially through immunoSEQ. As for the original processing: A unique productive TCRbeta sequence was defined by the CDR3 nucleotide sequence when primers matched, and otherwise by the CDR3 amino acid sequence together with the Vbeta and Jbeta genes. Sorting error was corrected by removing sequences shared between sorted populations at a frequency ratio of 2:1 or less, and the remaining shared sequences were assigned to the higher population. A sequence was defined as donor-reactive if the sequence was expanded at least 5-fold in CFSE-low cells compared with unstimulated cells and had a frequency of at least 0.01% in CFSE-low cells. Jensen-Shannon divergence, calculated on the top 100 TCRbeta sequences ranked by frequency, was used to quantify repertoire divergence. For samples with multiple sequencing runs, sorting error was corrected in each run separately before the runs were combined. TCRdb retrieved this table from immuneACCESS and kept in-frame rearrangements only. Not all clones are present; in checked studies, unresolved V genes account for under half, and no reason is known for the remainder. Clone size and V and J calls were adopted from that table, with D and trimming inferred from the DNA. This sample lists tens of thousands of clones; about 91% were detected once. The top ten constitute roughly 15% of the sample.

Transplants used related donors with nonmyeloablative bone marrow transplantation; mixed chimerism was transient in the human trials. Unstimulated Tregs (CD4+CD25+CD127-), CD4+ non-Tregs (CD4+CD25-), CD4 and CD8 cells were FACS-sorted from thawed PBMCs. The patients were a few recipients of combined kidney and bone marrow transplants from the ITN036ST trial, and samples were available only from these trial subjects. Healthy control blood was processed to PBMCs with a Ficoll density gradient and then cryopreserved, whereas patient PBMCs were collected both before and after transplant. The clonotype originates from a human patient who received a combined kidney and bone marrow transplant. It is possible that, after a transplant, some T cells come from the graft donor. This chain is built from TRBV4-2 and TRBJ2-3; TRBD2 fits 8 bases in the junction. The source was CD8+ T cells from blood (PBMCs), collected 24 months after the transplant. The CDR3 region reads CASRESGGGTDTQYF. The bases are TGTGCCAGCAGGGAGAGCGGGGGAGGCACAGATACGCAGTATTTT.